These 22 T cell receptor beta chains came from one sample sequenced in a study of T-cell memory formation after mild COVID-19. TCRdb re-called the 5' RACE reads with MiXCR, one entry per CDR3 protein. Of roughly 130,000 distinct CDR3 sequences in the sample, roughly 6% were seen once. Sequencing used PBMCs or a T cell subset sorted from them (not recorded which). These receptor sequences come from an adult woman who had mild COVID-19 (a few samples of this study predate the infection). Cell type and time point are not known.

The chain has TRBV6-5 and TRBJ1-1; 7 bases match TRBD1. Germline V CDR1 and CDR2: MNHEY, SVGAGI. J lost 3 bases, V lost 6 bases, and 10 bases had no gene match. The CDR3 extends over 15 amino acids. CDR3 DNA: TGTGCCAGCAGCCGAACCGGACAGGCGGACACTGAAGCTTTCTTT. It is translated as CASSRTGQADTEAFF.

Comments on this clonotype: A much larger clone lies one base from this, so it may be a read error. J is TRBJ2-7 and V is TRBV27; D may be TRBD1 (6 bases). Germline loops: CDR1 MNHEY, CDR2 SMNVEV (reference sequence). The V end was cut by 9 bases, the J end by 4 bases, with 19 bases between. The CDR3 has 14 amino acids. The chain's CDR3 is CASSGRTVRYEQYF. CDR3 bases: TGTGCCAGTTCGGGGCGGACAGTTCGATACGAGCAGTACTTC.

The chain is built from TRBV6-1 and TRBJ1-4, with 10 positions matching TRBD1. The CDR3 has 17 residues. The V gene's germline CDR1 is MNHNS and CDR2 SASEGT. V was clipped by 5 bases and J by 2 bases; unmatched bases: 8. CDR3 DNA sequence: TGTGCCAGCAGTCCTTCCGGGACAGGGGCCACTAATGAAAAACTGTTTTTT. Residues: CASSPSGTGATNEKLFF.

There are many counts of this clonotype. The V call is TRBV5-1, the J call TRBJ2-3; perhaps TRBD1 as D (6 bases). Per germline, CDR1 SGHRS and CDR2 YFSETQ. The CDR3 totals 14 residues. The V gene lost 9 bases and the J gene lost 0 bases, with 14 bases spanning the gap. The CDR3 bases are TGCGCCACCCGACAGGATTTTAGCACAGATACGCAGTATTTT. As protein: CATRQDFSTDTQYF.

This clonotype was seen a handful of times. The V gene is TRBV11-3, the J gene TRBJ2-1; D gene unclear. CDR3 size: 13 residues. Trimming took 7 bases from V and 4 from J, leaving 11 bases between them. Germline CDR1 is SGHNT and CDR2 is YENEEA. The CDR3 here is CASTRPFYNEQFF. The CDR3 region has the DNA TGTGCCAGCACCCGCCCCTTTTACAATGAGCAGTTCTTC.

At least ten counts were recorded for this clonotype. This chain connects TRBV24-1 to TRBJ2-5; D is possibly TRBD1 (7 bases). Germline CDR1 reads KGHDR; CDR2 reads SFDVKD. Trimming took 5 bases from V and 1 from J, leaving 13 bases between them. The CDR3 totals 15 residues. The CDR3 sequence: CATSAAGQSQETQYF. The CDR3 DNA reads as TGTGCCACCAGTGCCGCGGGACAGAGCCAAGAGACCCAGTACTTC.

This clonotype was detected ten times or more. This chain uses TRBV9 with TRBJ2-7, with D perhaps matching TRBD1 (5 bases). The CDR3 contains 15 residues. The germline V gene encodes CDR1 SGDLS and CDR2 YYNGEE. V lost 0 bases to trimming and J lost 3 bases, with 13 bases between them. The CDR3 is CASSVGQGNGYEQYF. The CDR3 nucleotides are TGTGCCAGCAGCGTAGGCCAGGGTAATGGCTACGAGCAGTACTTC. The full variable domain, rest sourced from reference TRBV9 and TRBJ2-7, is DSGVTQTPKHLITATGQRVTLRCSPRSGDLSVYWYQQSLDQGLQFLIQYYNGEERAKGNILERFSAQQFPDLHSELNLSSLELGDSALYFCASSVGQGNGYEQYFGPGTRLTVT.

This clonotype was counted only a few times. The rearrangement uses TRBV20-1 and TRBJ2-5; 9 nucleotides line up with TRBD1. After removal of 2 bases from V and 9 bases from J, the junction contained 13 bases not matched to a gene. Germline CDR1 DFQATT, CDR2 SNEGSKA (reference sequence). This CDR3 is built from 15 residues. In DNA, the CDR3 is TGCAGTGCTAGACCGAATATGGGACAGGGTTTCCCCCAGTACTTC. It translates to CSARPNMGQGFPQYF.

This clonotype showed up just a few times. The V and J genes are TRBV2 and TRBJ1-5, with unresolved D. Trimming took 5 bases from V and 5 from J, leaving 4 bases between them. The CDR3 has 11 residues. Germline loops: CDR1 SNHLY, CDR2 FYNNEI. DNA for the CDR3: TGTGCCAGCAGTCTCGATCAGCCCCAGCATTTT. Translating it yields CASSLDQPQHF.

The CDR3 DNA sequence: TGTGCCTGGAGTAGGTCCAGTATCCATAAGGTCGGGGAGCTGTTTTTT. It specifies CAWSRSSIHKVGELFF. The chain employs TRBV30 and TRBJ2-2; D gene ambiguous. V lost 2 bases, J lost 7 bases, and 20 bases lay in between. This CDR3 is built from 16 residues. From germline, CDR1 is GTSNPN and CDR2 SVGIG (reference sequence).

This clonotype showed up just a few times. The chain recombines TRBV30 with TRBJ2-1; D perhaps matches TRBD2 (5 bases). The CDR3 has 12 amino acids. The V gene lost 2 bases and the J gene lost 9 bases, with 11 bases spanning the gap. CDR1 GTSNPN and CDR2 SVGIG come from the germline V gene (reference sequence). CDR3 bases: TGTGCCTGGAGTCCCGGGATTGCTGAGCAGTTCTTC. As protein: CAWSPGIAEQFF. The whole variable domain, filled in from reference TRBV30 and TRBJ2-1, reads SQTIHQWPATLVQPVGSPLSLECTVEGTSNPNLYWYRQAAGRGLQLLFYSVGIGQISSEVPQNLSASRPQDRQFILSSKKLLLSDSGFYLCAWSPGIAEQFFGPGTRLTVL.

The chain couples TRBV5-1 to TRBJ2-1; 7 nucleotides line up with TRBD1. J lost 3 bases, V lost 5 bases, and 5 bases had no gene match. Germline lookup yields CDR1 SGHRS and CDR2 YFSETQ. The CDR3 consists of 14 residues. DNA of the CDR3: TGCGCCAGCAGTACCGGGACAGACTACAATGAGCAGTTCTTC. Translated, it gives CASSTGTDYNEQFF.

This clonotype was seen repeatedly, ten times or more. The chain combines TRBV4-2 with TRBJ2-7; D possibly corresponds to TRBD1 (6 bases). The CDR3 covers 16 residues. In germline, CDR1 is LGHNA, CDR2 YNFKEQ. Between the trimmed V and J ends, which lost 4 bases and 2 bases, there was a span of 18 bases. This CDR3 reads CASSPPSGALTYEQYF. DNA for the CDR3: TGTGCCAGCAGCCCGCCATCAGGGGCTCTTACCTACGAGCAGTACTTC.

The V and J genes are TRBV4-3 and TRBJ2-2, with D possibly TRBD1 on 6 matching bases. Germline CDR1 LGHNA, CDR2 YSLEER. V lost 2 bases to trimming and J lost 3 bases, with 10 bases between them. The CDR3 loop spans 15 amino acids. DNA of the CDR3: TGCGCCAGCAGCCAACGGGACACTTACACCGGGGAGCTGTTTTTT. Its translation: CASSQRDTYTGELFF.

This clonotype was picked up many times. The chain employs TRBV7-2 and TRBJ2-1, with D perhaps matching TRBD1 (6 bases). Germline V lookup: CDR1 SGHTA, CDR2 FQGNSA. CDR3 size: 15 residues. Deletions cut 1 base from V and 7 bases from J, with 14 bases between. The CDR3 DNA reads as TGTGCCAGCAGCTTAGAAGGCGGCAGGGGAAATGAGCAGTTCTTC. This codes for CASSLEGGRGNEQFF.

This clonotype was observed a few times. The CDR3 protein is CASRGRTGDISPLHF. The CDR3 DNA reads TGTGCCAGCAGAGGGAGGACAGGGGATATTTCACCCCTCCACTTT. The rearrangement uses TRBV6-6 and TRBJ1-6; 9 bases are shared with TRBD1. Per the germline V gene, CDR1 is MNHNY and CDR2 is SVGAGI (reference sequence). The J segment lost 9 bases and the V segment lost 6 bases, leaving 9 bases of the junction unmatched. This CDR3 region has 15 residues.

There are a few counts of this clonotype. The chain has TRBV20-1 and TRBJ1-1, with D maybe TRBD1 (6 bases). The CDR3 contains 14 residues. The germline CDR1 and CDR2 sequences are DFQATT and SNEGSKA (reference sequence). Trimming left V 4 bases short and J 5 bases short, with 17 bases between. The CDR3 DNA reads TGCAGTGCTACGGCGGGGGGGGCTTGGACTGAAGCTTTCTTT. Protein: CSATAGGAWTEAFF.

This clonotype was observed many times. V is TRBV15 and J is TRBJ2-4; D is possibly TRBD2 (5 bases). The CDR3 contains 16 residues. With 3 bases removed from V and 0 bases from J, the gap between germline ends came to 12 bases. The V gene's germline CDR1 is LNHNV and CDR2 YYDKDF (reference sequence). This CDR3 is CATSRGLEEAKNIQYF. The CDR3 nucleotides read TGTGCCACCAGCAGGGGATTGGAGGAAGCCAAAAACATTCAGTACTTC.

The sample holds a few counts of this clonotype. V and J are TRBV15 and TRBJ1-3; D remains unclear. Germline V CDR1 and CDR2: LNHNV, YYDKDF (reference sequence). Trimming took 0 bases from V and 3 from J, leaving 6 bases between them. The CDR3 extends over 14 amino acids. The DNA for the CDR3 is TGTGCCACCAGCAGAGATGCGGGTGGAAACACCATATATTTT. This encodes CATSRDAGGNTIYF.

V is TRBV5-1 and J is TRBJ2-7; 8 nucleotides match TRBD2. This CDR3 contains 14 residues. The V segment lost 4 bases and the J segment 9 bases; nucleotides outside the gene matches: 12. From germline, CDR1 is SGHRS and CDR2 YFSETQ. CDR3 residues: CASSQAGVSGGQYF. The CDR3 DNA reads as TGCGCCAGCAGCCAAGCGGGGGTGTCCGGTGGGCAGTACTTC.

The table lists this clonotype with a count of one. The V and J genes are TRBV2 and TRBJ1-4, with D possibly TRBD1 on 5 matching bases. Trimming pared 6 bases from V and 6 bases from J, leaving 17 bases between. This CDR3 has 15 amino acids. CDR1 and CDR2 from the germline V gene are SNHLY and FYNNEI. Here the CDR3 reads CASSAPGQGDEKLFF. CDR3 coding DNA: TGTGCCAGCAGCGCCCCGGGTCAGGGTGATGAAAAACTGTTTTTT.

This clonotype was detected only a few times. This chain connects TRBV29-1 to TRBJ2-5; TRBD2 is a possible D gene (5 bases). Germline values: CDR1 SQVTM, CDR2 ANQGSEA. Trimming took off 3 bases at V and 4 bases at J, with 12 bases between the two ends. This CDR3 comprises 13 residues. The CDR3 region is CSVDSGSGETQYF. Here the CDR3 DNA reads TGCAGCGTTGATTCGGGGTCGGGAGAGACCCAGTACTTC.